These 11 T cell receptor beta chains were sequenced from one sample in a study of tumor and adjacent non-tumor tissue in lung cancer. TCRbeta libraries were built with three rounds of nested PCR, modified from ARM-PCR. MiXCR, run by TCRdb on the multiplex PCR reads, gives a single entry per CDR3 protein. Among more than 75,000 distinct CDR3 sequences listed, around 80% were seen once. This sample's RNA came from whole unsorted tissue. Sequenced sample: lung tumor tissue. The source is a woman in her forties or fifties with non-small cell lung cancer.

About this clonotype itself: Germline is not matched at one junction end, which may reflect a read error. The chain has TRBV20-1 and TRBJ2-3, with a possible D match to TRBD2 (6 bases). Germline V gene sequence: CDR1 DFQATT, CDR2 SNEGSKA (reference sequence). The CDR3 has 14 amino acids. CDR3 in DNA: TGCAATGCTAGGAGGGCTATTATCACAGATACGCAGTATTTT. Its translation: CNARRAIITDTQYF.

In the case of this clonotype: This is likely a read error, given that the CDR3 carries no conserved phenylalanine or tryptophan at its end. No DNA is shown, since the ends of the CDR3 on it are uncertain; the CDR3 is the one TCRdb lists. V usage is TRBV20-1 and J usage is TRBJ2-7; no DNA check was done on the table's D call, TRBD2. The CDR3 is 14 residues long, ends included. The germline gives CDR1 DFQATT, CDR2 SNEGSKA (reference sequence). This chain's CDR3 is CSTPRLAEPYELYY.

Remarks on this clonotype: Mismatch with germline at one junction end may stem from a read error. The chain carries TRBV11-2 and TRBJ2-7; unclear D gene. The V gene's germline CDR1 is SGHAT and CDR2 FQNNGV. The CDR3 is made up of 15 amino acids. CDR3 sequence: CPSSLSPSSAYEQYF. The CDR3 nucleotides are TGTCCCAGCAGCTTATCTCCGAGTTCCGCCTACGAGCAGTACTTC. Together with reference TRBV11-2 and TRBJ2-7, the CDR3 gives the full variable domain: EAGVAQSPRYKIIEKRQSVAFWCNPISGHATLYWYQQILGQGPKLLIQFQNNGVVDDSQLPKDRFSAERLKGVDSTLKIQPAKLEDSAVYLCPSSLSPSSAYEQYFGPGTRLTVT.

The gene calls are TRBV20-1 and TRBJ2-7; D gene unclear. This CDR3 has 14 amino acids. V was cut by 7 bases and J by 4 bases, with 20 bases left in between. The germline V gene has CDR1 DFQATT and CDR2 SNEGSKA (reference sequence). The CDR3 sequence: CSVRIVVATYEQYF. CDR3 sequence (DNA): TGCAGTGTCCGTATAGTCGTGGCTACGTACGAGCAGTACTTC.

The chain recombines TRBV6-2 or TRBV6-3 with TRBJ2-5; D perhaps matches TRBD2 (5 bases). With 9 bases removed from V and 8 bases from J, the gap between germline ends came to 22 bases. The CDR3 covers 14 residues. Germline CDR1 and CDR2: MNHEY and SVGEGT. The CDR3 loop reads CASKDTEGEDTQYF. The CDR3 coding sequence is TGTGCCAGTAAAGACACAGAGGGAGAGGATACCCAGTACTTC.

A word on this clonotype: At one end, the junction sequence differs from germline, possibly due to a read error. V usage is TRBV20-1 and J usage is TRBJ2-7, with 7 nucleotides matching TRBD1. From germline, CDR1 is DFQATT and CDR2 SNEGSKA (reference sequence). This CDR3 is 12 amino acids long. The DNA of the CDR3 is TGCAGAGCTACGGGACAGCGGTACAAGCAGTACTTC. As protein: CRATGQRYKQYF.

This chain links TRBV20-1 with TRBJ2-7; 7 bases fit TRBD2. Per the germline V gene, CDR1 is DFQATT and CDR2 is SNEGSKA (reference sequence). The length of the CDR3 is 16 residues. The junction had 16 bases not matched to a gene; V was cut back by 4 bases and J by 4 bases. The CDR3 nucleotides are TGCAGTGCTAAGGGGACTAACGGGAAGGAATCTTACGAGCAGTACTTC. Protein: CSAKGTNGKESYEQYF.

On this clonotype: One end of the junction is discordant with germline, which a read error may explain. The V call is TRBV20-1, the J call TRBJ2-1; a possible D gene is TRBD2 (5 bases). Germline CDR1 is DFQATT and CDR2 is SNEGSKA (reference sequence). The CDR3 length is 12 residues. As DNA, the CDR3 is TGCAGTGTTAGATGGACTTCAAATGAGCAGTCCTTC. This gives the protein CSVRWTSNEQSF.

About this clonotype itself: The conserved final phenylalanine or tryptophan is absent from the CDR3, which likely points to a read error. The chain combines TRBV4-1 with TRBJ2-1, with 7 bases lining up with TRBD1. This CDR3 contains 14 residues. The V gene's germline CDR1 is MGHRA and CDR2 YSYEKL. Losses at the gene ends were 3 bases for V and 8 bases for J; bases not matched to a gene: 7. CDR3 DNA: TGCGCCAGCAGCCAGGAACAGGGGACACATGAGCAGTTCTTA. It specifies CASSQEQGTHEQFL.

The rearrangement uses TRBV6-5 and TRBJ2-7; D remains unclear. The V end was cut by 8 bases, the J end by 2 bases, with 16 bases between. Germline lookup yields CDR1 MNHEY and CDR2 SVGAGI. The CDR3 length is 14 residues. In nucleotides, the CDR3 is TGTGCCAGCTACCTAAGTGACGGGCCCTACGAGCAGTACTTC. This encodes CASYLSDGPYEQYF.

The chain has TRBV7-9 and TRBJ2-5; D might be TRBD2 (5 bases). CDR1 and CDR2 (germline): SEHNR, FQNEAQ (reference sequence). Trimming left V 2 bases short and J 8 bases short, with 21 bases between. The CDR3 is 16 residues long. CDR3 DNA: TGTGCCAGCAGCTTACTTCCCACCAGGCTGTCGGGAACCCAGTACTTC. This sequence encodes CASSLLPTRLSGTQYF.